This T cell receptor (beta chain) is from a study of T cell responses to AZD1222 COVID-19 vaccine. Overall study findings and caveats: Seropositive at baseline were only a handful of AZD1222 recipients. Reportedly, close to half of spike-specific TCRs are directed against unmutated variant regions. Spike-wide vaccine-associated CD4 TCRs dominated at 160-218 and 743-854. Clonal diversity was possibly underestimated, and white British individuals and females predominated among donors.

Germline values: CDR1 SGHRS, CDR2 YFSETQ. V was trimmed by 4 bases and J by 3 bases, leaving 13 bases between them. This CDR3 is 14 amino acids long. Note on this clone: Its antigen is as yet unknown.

Sequencing used immunoSEQ multiplex PCR; TCRdb keeps in-frame clones, though not all of them. The data hold some 120,000 clones, with 80% to 90% observed a single time. The source is an adult in good health. The material sequenced was peripheral blood, taken on day 0 of MenACWY control vaccination. The rearrangement uses TRBV5-1 and TRBJ2-5; D might be TRBD1 (5 bases). CDR3 in amino acids: CASSPGAREETQYF. The CDR3 bases are TGCGCCAGCAGCCCTGGAGCCAGGGAAGAGACCCAGTACTTC.